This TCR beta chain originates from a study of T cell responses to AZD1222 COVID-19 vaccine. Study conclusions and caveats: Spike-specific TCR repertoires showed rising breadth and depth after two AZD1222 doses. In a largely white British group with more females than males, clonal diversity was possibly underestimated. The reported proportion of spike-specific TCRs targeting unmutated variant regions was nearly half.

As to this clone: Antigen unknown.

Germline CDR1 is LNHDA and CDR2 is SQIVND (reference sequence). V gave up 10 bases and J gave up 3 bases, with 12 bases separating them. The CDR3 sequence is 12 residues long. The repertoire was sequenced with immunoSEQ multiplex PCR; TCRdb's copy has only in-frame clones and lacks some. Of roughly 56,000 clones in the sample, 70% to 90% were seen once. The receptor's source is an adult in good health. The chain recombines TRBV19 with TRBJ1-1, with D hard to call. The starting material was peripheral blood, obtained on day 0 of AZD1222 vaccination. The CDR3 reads CATRRGDTEAFF. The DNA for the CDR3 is TGTGCCACTAGGAGAGGTGACACTGAAGCTTTCTTT.